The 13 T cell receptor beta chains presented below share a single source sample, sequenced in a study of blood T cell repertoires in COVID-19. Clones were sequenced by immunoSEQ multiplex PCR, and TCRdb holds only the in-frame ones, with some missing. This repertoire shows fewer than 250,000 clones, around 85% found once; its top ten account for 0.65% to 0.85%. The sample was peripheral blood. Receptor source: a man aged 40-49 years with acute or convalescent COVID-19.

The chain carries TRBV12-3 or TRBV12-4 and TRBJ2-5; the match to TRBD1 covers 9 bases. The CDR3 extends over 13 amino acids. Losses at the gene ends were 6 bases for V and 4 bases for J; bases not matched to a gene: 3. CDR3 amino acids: CASRATGGETQYF. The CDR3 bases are TGTGCCAGCAGGGCGACAGGGGGAGAGACCCAGTACTTC.

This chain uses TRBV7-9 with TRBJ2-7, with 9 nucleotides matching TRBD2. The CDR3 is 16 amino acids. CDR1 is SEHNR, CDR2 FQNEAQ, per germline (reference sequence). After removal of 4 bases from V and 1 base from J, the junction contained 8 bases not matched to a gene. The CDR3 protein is CASSSLSGGLSYEQYF. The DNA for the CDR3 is TGTGCCAGCAGCTCTCTTAGCGGGGGCCTTTCCTACGAGCAGTACTTC.

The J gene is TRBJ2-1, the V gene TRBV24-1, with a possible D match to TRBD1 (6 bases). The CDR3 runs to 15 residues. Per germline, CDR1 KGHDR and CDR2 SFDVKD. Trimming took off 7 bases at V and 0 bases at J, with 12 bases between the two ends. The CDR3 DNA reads TGTGCCACCAGGGGGGCCAGCGGCTCCTACAATGAGCAGTTCTTC. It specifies CATRGASGSYNEQFF.

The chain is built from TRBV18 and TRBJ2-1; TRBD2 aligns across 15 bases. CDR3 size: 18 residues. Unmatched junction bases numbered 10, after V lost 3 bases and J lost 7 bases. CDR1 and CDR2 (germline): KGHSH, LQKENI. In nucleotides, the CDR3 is TGTGCCAGCTCACCGAATACACCGGGACTAGCGGGGGGAAATGAGCAGTTCTTC. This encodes CASSPNTPGLAGGNEQFF. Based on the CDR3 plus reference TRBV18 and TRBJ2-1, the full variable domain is NAGVMQNPRHLVRRRGQEARLRCSPMKGHSHVYWYRQLPEEGLKFMVYLQKENIIDESGMPKERFSAEFPKEGPSILRIQQVVRGDSAAYFCASSPNTPGLAGGNEQFFGPGTRLTVL.

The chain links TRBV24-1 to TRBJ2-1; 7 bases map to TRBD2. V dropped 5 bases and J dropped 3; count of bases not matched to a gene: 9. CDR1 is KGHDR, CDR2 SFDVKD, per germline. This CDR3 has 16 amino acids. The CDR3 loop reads CATSVSRLADYNEQFF. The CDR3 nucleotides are TGTGCCACCAGTGTGAGTCGCCTAGCGGACTACAATGAGCAGTTCTTC.

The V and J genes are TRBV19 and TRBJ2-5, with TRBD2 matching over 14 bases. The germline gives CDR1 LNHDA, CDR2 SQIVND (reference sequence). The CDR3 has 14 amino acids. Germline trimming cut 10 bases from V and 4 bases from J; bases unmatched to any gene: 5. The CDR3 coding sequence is TGTGCCACTGCGACTAGCGGGGGGGCAGAGACCCAGTACTTC. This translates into CATATSGGAETQYF.

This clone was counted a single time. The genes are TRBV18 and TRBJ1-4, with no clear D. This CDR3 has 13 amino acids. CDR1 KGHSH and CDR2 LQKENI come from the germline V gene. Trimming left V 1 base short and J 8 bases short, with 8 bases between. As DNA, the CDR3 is TGTGCCAGCTCACCACGGGCGGGCGAAAAACTGTTTTTT. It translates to CASSPRAGEKLFF.

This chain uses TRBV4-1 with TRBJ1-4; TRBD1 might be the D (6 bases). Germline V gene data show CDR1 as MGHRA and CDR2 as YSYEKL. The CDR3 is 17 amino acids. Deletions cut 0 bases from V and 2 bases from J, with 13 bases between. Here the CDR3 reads CASSQEQGYGTNEKLFF. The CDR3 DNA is TGCGCCAGCAGCCAAGAACAGGGTTACGGGACTAATGAAAAACTGTTTTTT.

This CDR3 reads CASSIQPRTSNEQFF. Written as DNA, the CDR3 is TGTGCCAGTAGTATACAACCTCGGACTAGCAATGAGCAGTTCTTC. The V call is TRBV19, the J call TRBJ2-1; 7 nucleotides agree with TRBD2. This CDR3 contains 15 residues. The germline V gene encodes CDR1 LNHDA and CDR2 SQIVND (reference sequence). V gave up 2 bases and J gave up 6 bases; unmatched junction bases: 7. Full variable domain (rest looked up from reference TRBV19 and TRBJ2-1): DGGITQSPKYLFRKEGQNVTLSCEQNLNHDAMYWYRQDPGQGLRLIYYSQIVNDFQKGDIAEGYSVSREKKESFPLTVTSAQKNPTAFYLCASSIQPRTSNEQFFGPGTRLTVL.

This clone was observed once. This CDR3 is CATSTSDRGDQPQHF. In DNA, the CDR3 is TGTGCCACCAGCACCTCGGACAGGGGGGATCAGCCCCAGCATTTT. The chain has TRBV15 and TRBJ1-5; 10 bases are shared with TRBD1. The CDR3 is 15 residues long. V was pared by 4 bases and J by 5 bases, with 5 bases of the junction left unmatched. Germline V gene sequence: CDR1 LNHNV, CDR2 YYDKDF (reference sequence).

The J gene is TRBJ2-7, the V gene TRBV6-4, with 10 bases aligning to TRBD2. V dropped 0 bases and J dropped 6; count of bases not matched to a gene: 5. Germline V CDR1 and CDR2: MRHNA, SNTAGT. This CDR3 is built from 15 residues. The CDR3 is CASSDSGSGRTEQYF. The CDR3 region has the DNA TGTGCCAGCAGTGACTCTGGTAGCGGGAGGACCGAGCAGTACTTC.

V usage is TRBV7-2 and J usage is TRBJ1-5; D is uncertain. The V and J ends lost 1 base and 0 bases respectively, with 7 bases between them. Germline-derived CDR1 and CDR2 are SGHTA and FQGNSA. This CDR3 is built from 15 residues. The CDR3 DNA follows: TGTGCCAGCAGCTTAGGGCAAACTAGCAATCAGCCCCAGCATTTT. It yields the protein CASSLGQTSNQPQHF.

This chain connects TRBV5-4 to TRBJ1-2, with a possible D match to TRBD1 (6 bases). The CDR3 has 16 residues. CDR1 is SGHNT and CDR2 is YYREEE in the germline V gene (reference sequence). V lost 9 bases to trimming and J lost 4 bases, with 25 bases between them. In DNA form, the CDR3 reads TGTGCCACCCAACCTAACCTCGACAGGATCACCTATGGCTACACCTTC. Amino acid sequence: CATQPNLDRITYGYTF.